The sequence of this T cell receptor beta chain was determined in a study of Ad26.COV2.S vaccination and SARS-CoV-2 variants. About the study: Donor joined the COV1001 Ad26.COV2.S trial arm. Participants got Ad26.COV2.S intramuscularly, once or twice 56 days apart.

Treatment of the sample: 15 to 20 received Ad26.COV2.S at low or high dose, single or two shots; about 5 received placebo; per-sample allocation not given. Specimen acquisition occurred on day 63 following the initial vaccine or placebo injection. Trimming stripped 3 bases from V and 4 bases from J, with 18 bases between. The germline gives CDR1 LNHDA, CDR2 SQIVND (reference sequence). The CDR3 sequence is 16 residues long. The table came from immunoSEQ multiplex PCR; TCRdb's copy has only in-frame clones and leaves some out. The repertoire includes over 350,000 clones, approximately 90% of them detected once, and roughly 3% sits in the top ten.

The chain carries TRBV19 and TRBJ1-2; no clear D. The sample consisted of peripheral blood, taken in a trial of Ad26.COV2.S vaccine versus placebo. This receptor was identified in a person between 18 and 65 years old who received the Ad26.COV2.S COVID-19 vaccine or a placebo. CDR3 protein: CASSILATTLGYGYTF. CDR3 DNA: TGTGCCAGTAGTATCCTGGCGACAACCCTAGGCTATGGCTACACCTTC.